This T cell receptor beta chain appears in the sequencing data of a study of cytomegalovirus exposure and HLA in healthy donors. Study findings and constraints: Among the CMV-associated chains, a few were confirmed in vitro as specific for CMV antigens. A later analysis linked a missense variant in DCLRE1C to the trimming of TCR beta V and J genes.

Trimming removed 8 bases from V and 3 bases from J; junction bases left unmatched: 3. Germline V lookup: CDR1 MNHNS, CDR2 SASEGT. CDR3 length equals 13 residues. Primers: 60 Vbeta forward and 13 Jbeta reverse. Sequenced by immunoSEQ multiplex PCR; TCRdb stores in-frame clones only, minus some. The table lists about 200,000 clones. About this clone itself: Its antigen is not identified.

The J gene is TRBJ2-2, the V gene TRBV6-1, with TRBD2 matching 7 bases. This clonotype was sampled from a woman aged 25 to 39 in good health and CMV-seropositive. The sequenced sample was PBMCs. The CDR3 region is CASGLADTGELFF. CDR3 in DNA: TGTGCCAGCGGGCTAGCGGACACCGGGGAGCTGTTTTTT.